The 26 T cell receptor beta chains below were found in one sample sequenced in a study of follicular helper T cells after annual influenza vaccination. The time point was: 2014-2015 season, pre-vaccination. The table came from immunoSEQ multiplex PCR; TCRdb's copy has only in-frame clones and leaves some out. The sample lists approximately 30,000 clones; approximately 80% were seen once. This specimen consisted of CXCR5+ CD38- circulating T follicular helper cells from blood, obtained on the day of influenza vaccination. Subset described: circulating Tfh, non-naive CD4+CXCR5+PD-1+ (ICOS+CD38+ or ICOS-CD38-). Source of these receptors: an adult who received the influenza vaccine.

The genes are TRBV6-1 and TRBJ1-2, with D tentatively TRBD1 (6 bases). V was pared by 6 bases and J by 4 bases, with 15 bases between. The CDR3 has 14 residues. Germline CDR1 is MNHNS and CDR2 is SASEGT. The CDR3 loop reads CASSSDRSGYGYTF. CDR3 sequence (DNA): TGTGCCAGCAGCTCCGACAGGTCTGGCTATGGCTACACCTTC.

The genes are TRBV2 and TRBJ1-5; D gene ambiguous. Trimming pared 8 bases from V and 0 bases from J, leaving 14 bases between. The CDR3 spans 15 residues. Per the germline V gene, CDR1 is SNHLY and CDR2 is FYNNEI. The CDR3 spells CASASTSGSNQPQHF. The CDR3, as DNA: TGTGCCAGCGCCTCCACGTCGGGTAGCAATCAGCCCCAGCATTTT. Based on the CDR3 plus reference TRBV2 and TRBJ1-5, the full variable domain is EPEVTQTPSHQVTQMGQEVILRCVPISNHLYFYWYRQILGQKVEFLVSFYNNEISEKSEIFDDQFSVERPDGSNFTLKIRSTKLEDSAMYFCASASTSGSNQPQHFGDGTRLSIL.

Here the CDR3 DNA reads TGTGCCAGCACCAAAGGGGCAGTCCCATCACCCCTCCACTTT. Translation: CASTKGAVPSPLHF. This chain joins TRBV5-4 and TRBJ1-6; D might be TRBD1 (5 bases). This CDR3 is built from 14 residues. The V gene's germline CDR1 is SGHNT and CDR2 YYREEE (reference sequence). V lost 6 bases and J 10 bases, leaving 17 bases between the germline ends.

This clone is a singleton in its sample. The chain links TRBV19 to TRBJ2-5; 9 positions match TRBD2. The J call may be incorrect, as the DNA end agrees better with TRBJ2-7. There are 15 residues in the CDR3. CDR1 LNHDA and CDR2 SQIVND come from the germline V gene (reference sequence). CDR3 coding DNA: TGTGCCAGTAGTATAAGGGCTAGCGGGGACTACGAGCAGTACTTC. Its translation: CASSIRASGDYEQYF.

The V call is TRBV30, the J call TRBJ1-5, with a tentative D call TRBD1 (6 bases). From germline, CDR1 is GTSNPN and CDR2 SVGIG (reference sequence). V lost 7 bases and J 7 bases, leaving 17 bases between the germline ends. The CDR3 has 13 residues. The CDR3 nucleotides are TGTGCCTACTCAACAGGGAGGGTCCAGCCCCAGCATTTT. Amino acids: CAYSTGRVQPQHF. Using reference TRBV30 and TRBJ1-5 for the parts outside the CDR3, the full variable domain is SQTIHQWPATLVQPVGSPLSLECTVEGTSNPNLYWYRQAAGRGLQLLFYSVGIGQISSEVPQNLSASRPQDRQFILSSKKLLLSDSGFYLCAYSTGRVQPQHFGDGTRLSIL.

The chain links TRBV2 to TRBJ1-2; D is ambiguous. This CDR3 spans 12 amino acids. The V end lost 3 bases, the J end lost 4 bases, and 6 bases lay between the germline ends. Germline CDR1 is SNHLY and CDR2 is FYNNEI. CDR3 coding DNA: TGTGCCAGCAGTGAGGCAGGCTATGGCTACACCTTC. This translates into CASSEAGYGYTF. The full variable domain, rest sourced from reference TRBV2 and TRBJ1-2, is EPEVTQTPSHQVTQMGQEVILRCVPISNHLYFYWYRQILGQKVEFLVSFYNNEISEKSEIFDDQFSVERPDGSNFTLKIRSTKLEDSAMYFCASSEAGYGYTFGSGTRLTVV.

The rearrangement joins TRBV2 to TRBJ2-1, with TRBD2 matching 9 bases. The germline V gene has CDR1 SNHLY and CDR2 FYNNEI. After removal of 3 bases from V and 0 bases from J, the junction contained 0 bases not matched to a gene. This CDR3 is built from 15 residues. The CDR3 sequence is CASSDSGSSYNEQFF. DNA of the CDR3: TGTGCCAGCAGTGATAGCGGGAGCTCCTACAATGAGCAGTTCTTC. Drawing the rest from reference TRBV2 and TRBJ2-1, the complete variable domain is EPEVTQTPSHQVTQMGQEVILRCVPISNHLYFYWYRQILGQKVEFLVSFYNNEISEKSEIFDDQFSVERPDGSNFTLKIRSTKLEDSAMYFCASSDSGSSYNEQFFGPGTRLTVL.

V gene TRBV9 combines with J gene TRBJ2-1; D is perhaps TRBD2 (6 bases). This CDR3 is built from 13 residues. The ends were cut back, 6 bases at V and 7 bases at J, with 14 bases in the middle. Germline CDR1 is SGDLS and CDR2 is YYNGEE. CDR3 region: CASTIPGVNEQFF. In DNA form, the CDR3 reads TGTGCCAGCACGATTCCGGGGGTGAATGAGCAGTTCTTC.

This clone showed up just once. The chain has TRBV7-9 and TRBJ2-1; D gene uncertain. Trimming shortened V by 1 base and J by 8 bases, and 12 bases separated the two germline ends. The CDR3 contains 14 residues. Germline V gene lookup returns CDR1 SEHNR and CDR2 FQNEAQ (reference sequence). The CDR3 coding sequence is TGTGCCAGCAGCTTAGGCAACGCGGATCATGAGCAGTTCTTC. It encodes CASSLGNADHEQFF.

The chain recombines TRBV7-2 with TRBJ2-1, with a tentative D call TRBD2 (5 bases). Trimming cost V 5 bases and J 6 bases, with 17 bases left between them. The CDR3 length is 15 residues. Germline V gene lookup returns CDR1 SGHTA and CDR2 FQGNSA. DNA for the CDR3: TGTGCCAGCAGCGTCGGGCTGGGAGCCGGCAATGAGCAGTTCTTC. It codes for CASSVGLGAGNEQFF.

The rearrangement uses TRBV2 and TRBJ1-1, with 9 nucleotides matching TRBD1. Germline V gene lookup returns CDR1 SNHLY and CDR2 FYNNEI. V lost 6 bases, J lost 10 bases, and 9 bases stayed unmatched. The CDR3 runs to 13 residues. The CDR3 protein is CASRNRGLGSAFF. CDR3 nucleotide sequence: TGTGCCAGCAGAAACAGGGGGCTGGGATCAGCTTTCTTT.

The V gene is TRBV2, the J gene TRBJ2-3; weak D call: TRBD2 (6 bases). The CDR3 length is 13 residues. Germline values: CDR1 SNHLY, CDR2 FYNNEI. The V and J ends lost 7 bases and 3 bases respectively, with 11 bases between them. The CDR3: CASKAGPTDTQYF. The CDR3 DNA is TGTGCCAGCAAAGCGGGCCCGACAGATACGCAGTATTTT. Full variable domain (remainder filled in from reference TRBV2 and TRBJ2-3): EPEVTQTPSHQVTQMGQEVILRCVPISNHLYFYWYRQILGQKVEFLVSFYNNEISEKSEIFDDQFSVERPDGSNFTLKIRSTKLEDSAMYFCASKAGPTDTQYFGPGTRLTVL.

The rearrangement links TRBV18 to TRBJ1-1; the D gene is possibly TRBD1 (5 bases). V lost 0 bases, J lost 0 bases, and 11 bases lay in between. Germline CDR1 KGHSH, CDR2 LQKENI. The CDR3 extends over 16 amino acids. DNA of the CDR3: TGTGCCAGCTCACCACCGATGCGGGGCATGAACACTGAAGCTTTCTTT. The encoded protein is CASSPPMRGMNTEAFF.

J is TRBJ2-1 and V is TRBV28; D is uncertain. The CDR3 contains 15 residues. Germline assignment: CDR1 MDHEN and CDR2 SYDVKM. V lost 5 bases to trimming and J lost 6 bases, with 17 bases between them. The CDR3 sequence is CASSDFSSATNEQFF. DNA for the CDR3: TGTGCCAGCAGTGACTTCTCTTCAGCGACCAATGAGCAGTTCTTC.

V gene TRBV27 combines with J gene TRBJ2-5; 8 positions match TRBD1. This CDR3 is built from 16 residues. Trimming at V came to 6 bases and at J to 9 bases, leaving 18 bases not matched to a gene. The germline V gene has CDR1 MNHEY and CDR2 SMNVEV (reference sequence). The CDR3, as DNA: TGTGCCAGCAGACCAATCGGTACAGGGGGGCCCGGGGCCCAGTACTTC. Translating gives CASRPIGTGGPGAQYF.

V gene TRBV28 combines with J gene TRBJ2-4, with unresolved D. The CDR3 covers 11 residues. In germline, CDR1 is MDHEN, CDR2 SYDVKM. In nucleotides, the CDR3 is TGTGCTTCCAGTTTCGGGTACATTCAGTACTTC. Protein sequence: CASSFGYIQYF.

The rearrangement uses TRBV7-2 and TRBJ1-1; a weak D match, TRBD1 (5 bases). CDR3 length: 13 residues. Germline loops: CDR1 SGHTA, CDR2 FQGNSA. The V and J ends lost 6 bases and 2 bases respectively, with 10 bases between them. The CDR3 loop reads CASRPQENTEAFF. DNA of the CDR3: TGTGCCAGCAGGCCACAGGAAAACACTGAAGCTTTCTTT.

V gene TRBV15 combines with J gene TRBJ2-3, with a tentative D call TRBD2 (6 bases). V lost 3 bases and J lost 2, with 12 bases in between. There are 15 residues in the CDR3. Germline V lookup: CDR1 LNHNV, CDR2 YYDKDF (reference sequence). The CDR3 DNA reads as TGTGCCACCAGCAGGGACTATATCAACACAGATACGCAGTATTTT. Translation gives CATSRDYINTDTQYF.

This clone was detected a few times. The chain recombines TRBV28 with TRBJ1-5; TRBD1 aligns across 9 bases. This CDR3 region has 17 residues. The germline V gene encodes CDR1 MDHEN and CDR2 SYDVKM. The junction had 13 bases not matched to a gene; V was cut back by 6 bases and J by 4 bases. The CDR3 nucleotides are TGTGCCAGCAGCCGACCACGGACAGGGGTTGGGAATCAGCCCCAGCATTTT. Its translation is CASSRPRTGVGNQPQHF. The full variable domain, in which reference TRBV28 and TRBJ1-5 provide the parts outside the CDR3, is DVKVTQSSRYLVKRTGEKVFLECVQDMDHENMFWYRQDPGLGLRLIYFSYDVKMKEKGDIPEGYSVSREKKERFSLILESASTNQTSMYLCASSRPRTGVGNQPQHFGDGTRLSIL.

The V and J genes are TRBV11-3 and TRBJ2-2; TRBD1 agrees at 10 bases. The germline gives CDR1 SGHNT, CDR2 YENEEA. The J segment lost 5 bases and the V segment lost 1 base, leaving 4 bases of the junction unmatched. The CDR3 is 16 residues long. The CDR3 DNA follows: TGTGCCAGCAGCTTAGGACAGGGGGCGTGGACCGGGGAGCTGTTTTTT. Its protein product is CASSLGQGAWTGELFF.

This clone has only a few counts. V and J are TRBV19 and TRBJ1-1, with D possibly TRBD1 on 6 matching bases. Trimming removed 1 base from V and 3 bases from J, with 12 bases in between. The germline V gene has CDR1 LNHDA and CDR2 SQIVND (reference sequence). The CDR3 extends over 15 amino acids. CDR3 loop: CASSIGQGYDTEAFF. In nucleotides, the CDR3 is TGTGCCAGTAGTATAGGCCAGGGGTACGACACTGAAGCTTTCTTT.

This chain links TRBV5-1 with TRBJ2-1; 9 bases agree with TRBD1. The CDR3 has 16 residues. Trimming at V came to 1 base and at J to 6 bases, leaving 8 bases not matched to a gene. Germline values: CDR1 SGHRS, CDR2 YFSETQ. The CDR3 nucleotides are TGCGCCAGCAGCTTGCAGGGACAGGGCTGGGGCAATGAGCAGTTCTTC. Its protein product is CASSLQGQGWGNEQFF.

Regarding this clone: The sample carries other DNA sequences with the same CDR3. The chain has TRBV19 and TRBJ1-2; D perhaps matches TRBD1 (6 bases). V was pared by 6 bases and J by 2 bases, with 13 bases between. Germline assignment: CDR1 LNHDA and CDR2 SQIVND (reference sequence). The CDR3 has 14 amino acids. As DNA, the CDR3 is TGTGCCAGTAGCCCATCAACAGGGAACTATGGCTACACCTTC. Protein sequence: CASSPSTGNYGYTF.

The rearrangement links TRBV7-8 to TRBJ2-7, with a possible D match to TRBD2 (5 bases). The CDR3 length is 15 residues. Germline V gene lookup returns CDR1 SGHVS and CDR2 FQNEAQ. Trimming cost V 5 bases and J 0 bases, with 14 bases left between them. The CDR3 coding sequence is TGTGCCAGCAGCACCCGAGAGGGAAGCTCCTACGAGCAGTACTTC. This encodes CASSTREGSSYEQYF.

The gene calls are TRBV20-1 and TRBJ1-5; D not certain. The V gene lost 3 bases and the J gene lost 5 bases, with 5 bases spanning the gap. The germline V gene encodes CDR1 DFQATT and CDR2 SNEGSKA (reference sequence). CDR3 size: 11 residues. CDR3 nucleotide sequence: TGCAGTGCTAGTCGGGATCAGCCCCAGCATTTT. Its translation is CSASRDQPQHF.

This rearrangement joins TRBV10-3 to TRBJ2-1, with 12 positions matching TRBD1. This CDR3 is 12 amino acids long. V lost 8 bases to trimming and J lost 10 bases; unmatched junction nucleotides: 3. Germline V gives CDR1 ENHRY, CDR2 SYGVKD. The CDR3, as DNA: TGTGCCATCGGGACAGGGGGCGACGAGCAGTTCTTC. Residues: CAIGTGGDEQFF.